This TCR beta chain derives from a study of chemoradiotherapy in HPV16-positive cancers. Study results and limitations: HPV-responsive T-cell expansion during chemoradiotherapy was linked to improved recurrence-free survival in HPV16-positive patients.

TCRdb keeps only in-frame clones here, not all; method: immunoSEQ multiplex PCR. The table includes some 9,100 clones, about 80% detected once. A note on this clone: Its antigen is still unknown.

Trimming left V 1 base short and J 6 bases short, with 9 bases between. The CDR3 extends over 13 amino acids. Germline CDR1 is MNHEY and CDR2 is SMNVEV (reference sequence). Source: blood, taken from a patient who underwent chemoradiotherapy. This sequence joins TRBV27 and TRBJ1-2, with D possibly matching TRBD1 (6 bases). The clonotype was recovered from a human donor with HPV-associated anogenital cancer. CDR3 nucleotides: TGTGCCAGCAGTTTATGGGGGGCGGATGGCTACACCTTC. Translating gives CASSLWGADGYTF.